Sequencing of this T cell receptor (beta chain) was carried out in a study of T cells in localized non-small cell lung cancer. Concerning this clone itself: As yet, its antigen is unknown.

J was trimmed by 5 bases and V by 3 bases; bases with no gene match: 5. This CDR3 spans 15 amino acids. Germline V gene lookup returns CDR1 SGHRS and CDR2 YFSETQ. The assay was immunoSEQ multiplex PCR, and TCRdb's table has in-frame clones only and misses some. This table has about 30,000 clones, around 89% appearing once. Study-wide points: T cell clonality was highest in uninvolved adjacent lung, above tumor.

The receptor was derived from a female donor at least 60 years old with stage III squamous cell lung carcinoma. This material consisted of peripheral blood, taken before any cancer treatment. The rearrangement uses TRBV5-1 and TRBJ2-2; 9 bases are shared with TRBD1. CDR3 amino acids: CASSSPDRGTGELFF. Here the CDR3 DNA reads TGCGCCAGCAGCTCACCGGACAGGGGAACCGGGGAGCTGTTTTTT.